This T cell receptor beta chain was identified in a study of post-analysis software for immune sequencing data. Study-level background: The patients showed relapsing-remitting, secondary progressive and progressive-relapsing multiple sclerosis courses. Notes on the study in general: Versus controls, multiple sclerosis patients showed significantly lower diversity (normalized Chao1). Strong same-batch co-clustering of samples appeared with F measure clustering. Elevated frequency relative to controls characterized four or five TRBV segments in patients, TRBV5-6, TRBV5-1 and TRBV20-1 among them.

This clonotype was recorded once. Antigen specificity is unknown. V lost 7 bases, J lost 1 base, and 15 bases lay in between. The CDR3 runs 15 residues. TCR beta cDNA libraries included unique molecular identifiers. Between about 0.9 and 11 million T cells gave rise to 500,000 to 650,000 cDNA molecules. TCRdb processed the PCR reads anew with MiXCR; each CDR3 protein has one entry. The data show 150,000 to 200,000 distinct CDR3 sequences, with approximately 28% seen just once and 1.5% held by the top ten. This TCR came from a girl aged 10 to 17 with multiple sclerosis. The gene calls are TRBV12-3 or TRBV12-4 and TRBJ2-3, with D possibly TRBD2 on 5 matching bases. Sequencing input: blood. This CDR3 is CASIPSGGRTDTQYF. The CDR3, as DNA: TGTGCCAGCATTCCGAGCGGAGGCCGCACAGATACGCAGTATTTT.